The source of this T cell receptor beta chain is a study of early T cells in non-severe SARS-CoV-2 infection (TCRdb year 2021). About the study as a whole: TCR sequencing used bulk RNA from unsorted whole blood, so alpha and beta chains could not be paired. The study at large found these results: VDJdb matching was skewed toward anti-spike CD8 responses and likely underestimated virus-specific expansions by missing private and CD4 specificities.

The CDR3 sequence holds 15 residues, the cysteine and phenylalanine included. Only the CDR3 region is kept as DNA, spanning 45 bases read in frame from base 1. Reading the germline V gene gives CDR1 LGHNA and CDR2 YSLEER. Trimming removed 3 bases from V and 4 bases from J; the gene matches leave 6 bases unexplained. To prepare the library, 5' RACE was applied. TCRdb records NextSeq 500 as the sequencer. The TCR library protocol attached unique molecular identifiers to individual cDNA molecules to correct for sequencing error and PCR bias. Sequencing covered both TCR alpha and beta chains, and within each sample the abundances of alpha and beta sequences were tightly co-correlated. In the authors' own workflow: V gene, J gene and CDR3 annotation of TCR sequences was performed with Decombinator V4. Expanded TCRs were defined as changing significantly between any two time points under a Poisson model with p below 0.0001. TCR abundances were normalised to the total number of TCRs sequenced per sample and were expressed as counts per million. MAIT TCRs were defined by TRAV1-2 paired with TRAJ12, TRAJ20 or TRAJ33, and iNKT TCRs by TRAV10 paired with TRAJ18. A search of VDJdb, accessed on 1 November 2021, was run for TCRs annotated to CMV, EBV and SARS-CoV-2, with TCRs annotated for multiple antigens excluded. In-frame beta chains were kept once TCRdb had trimmed the public reads at Q25 with fastp and called clones with MiXCR. Records with the same CDR3 protein are collapsed into one entry carrying the most frequent genes and DNA. The V and J calls and clone size are TCRdb's, not the authors'. The sample table holds tens of thousands of distinct CDR3 sequences, of which approximately 6% were seen once. The ten largest account for roughly 6.9% of the sample.

The study was a case-control design nested within a healthcare worker cohort in London, UK, with weekly nasopharyngeal swab PCR tests and blood sampling. Healthcare workers were recruited between 23 and 31 March 2020, during the week of the UK lockdown, and were followed weekly for up to about 15 weeks. This clonotype was seen repeatedly, ten times or more. It has no known antigen specificity. Per-base qualities were not stored, and no clone one base away is much larger. The rearrangement combines TRBV4-3 with TRBJ2-1, and TRBD2 aligns with 7 junction nucleotides. The receptor's source is an adult who was a healthcare worker with PCR-confirmed SARS-CoV-2 infection or an uninfected control (not recorded which). The sequenced sample was whole blood, obtained at baseline. The CDR3 protein is CASSQLSGIYNEQFF. Here is the DNA: TGCGCCAGCAGCCAGCTAAGCGGGATTTACAATGAGCAGTTCTTC.